These 10 T cell receptor beta chains were sequenced from one sample in a study of control samples from healthy donors and cancer patients. Measured with immunoSEQ multiplex PCR; TCRdb has only the in-frame clones, and not every one. The sample consists of over 85,000 clones, roughly nine tenths of them appearing once. Sample: PBMCs. These receptors came from a woman in her 50s with colorectal cancer.

As regards this clone: The sample holds other DNA sequences that translate to the same CDR3. The rearrangement links TRBV7-2 to TRBJ1-2; no clear D. This CDR3 has 12 residues. Germline-derived CDR1 and CDR2 are SGHTA and FQGNSA. V shed 5 bases and J shed 4 bases, with 8 bases lying between them. CDR3 region: CASSDGGYGYTF. In nucleotides, the CDR3 is TGTGCCAGCAGCGATGGAGGCTATGGCTACACCTTC.

This chain uses TRBV19 with TRBJ1-2; tentative D call: TRBD1 (5 bases). The CDR3 runs 15 residues. The germline V gene has CDR1 LNHDA and CDR2 SQIVND (reference sequence). V dropped 7 bases and J dropped 1 base, with 16 bases sitting between them. Here the CDR3 reads CASTRRGVDNYGYTF. The CDR3 region has the DNA TGTGCCAGTACCAGGCGGGGGGTAGATAACTATGGCTACACCTTC.

This sequence joins TRBV9 and TRBJ2-3; possibly TRBD2 for D (5 bases). This CDR3 spans 13 amino acids. V was pared by 0 bases and J by 10 bases, with 12 bases between. Germline V gives CDR1 SGDLS, CDR2 YYNGEE. The CDR3 is CASSVGPLAPQYF. Here the CDR3 DNA reads TGTGCCAGCAGCGTAGGGCCCCTAGCCCCGCAGTATTTT.

CDR3 in DNA: TGTGCCAGTAGTCCCCGGGGACTAGCGGGGGGTACCCAAGAGACCCAGTACTTC. This encodes CASSPRGLAGGTQETQYF. The V gene is TRBV19, the J gene TRBJ2-5, with 15 bases lining up with TRBD2. The V segment lost 5 bases and the J segment 1 base; nucleotides outside the gene matches: 8. The germline V gene has CDR1 LNHDA and CDR2 SQIVND (reference sequence). The CDR3 runs to 18 residues.

The V call is TRBV2, the J call TRBJ1-5; a possible D gene is TRBD1 (6 bases). Trimming cost V 5 bases and J 6 bases, with 17 bases left between them. The germline CDR1 and CDR2 sequences are SNHLY and FYNNEI. The CDR3 runs to 15 residues. The CDR3 reads CASSKQGVGTQPQHF. The CDR3 DNA reads as TGTGCCAGCAGTAAACAGGGAGTTGGTACTCAGCCCCAGCATTTT.

Only a few counts were recorded for this clone. The genes are TRBV3-1 (or the pseudogene TRBV3-2) and TRBJ1-2; D is undetermined. V lost 3 bases to trimming and J lost 4 bases, with 15 bases between them. Germline loops: CDR1 LGHDT, CDR2 YNNKEL (reference sequence). The CDR3 has 15 amino acids. CDR3 residues: CASSQKPGGVYGYTF. DNA for the CDR3: TGTGCCAGCAGCCAGAAGCCCGGCGGTGTCTATGGCTACACCTTC.

This chain links TRBV7-3 with TRBJ2-2, with D hard to call. Germline loops: CDR1 SGHTA, CDR2 FQGTGA. This CDR3 contains 15 residues. Trimming took 5 bases from V and 4 from J, leaving 14 bases between them. The CDR3 loop is CASSPSLGTTGELFF. CDR3 sequence (DNA): TGTGCCAGCAGCCCATCACTCGGAACCACCGGGGAGCTGTTTTTT.

The chain couples TRBV10-2 to TRBJ1-2; maybe TRBD1 (5 bases). The germline CDR1 and CDR2 sequences are WSHSY and SAAADI. V lost 0 bases to trimming and J lost 7 bases, with 9 bases between them. The length of the CDR3 is 13 residues. In nucleotides, the CDR3 is TGCGCCAGCAGTGAGTCTGGGACGATTGGCTACACCTTC. Amino acids: CASSESGTIGYTF.

The chain recombines TRBV5-6 with TRBJ1-2; TRBD1 aligns across 8 bases. V lost 4 bases to trimming and J lost 6 bases; unmatched junction nucleotides: 8. Looked up from germline, CDR1 is SGHDT and CDR2 is YYEEEE. The CDR3 spans 14 residues. In DNA, the CDR3 is TGTGCCAGCAGCCTGTGGACAGGGAGAGATGGCTACACCTTC. It is translated as CASSLWTGRDGYTF.

The chain is built from TRBV9 and TRBJ1-6; unclear D gene. Trimming left V 3 bases short and J 0 bases short, with 10 bases between. The germline gives CDR1 SGDLS, CDR2 YYNGEE. This CDR3 contains 16 residues. The CDR3 bases are TGTGCCAGCAGCGAAAAGGGTCACTCCTATAATTCACCCCTCCACTTT. This gives the protein CASSEKGHSYNSPLHF.